One sample yielded the 8 T cell receptor beta chains listed below, sequenced in a study of cytomegalovirus exposure and HLA in healthy donors. The primer mix had 60 Vbeta and 13 Jbeta primers. Produced via immunoSEQ multiplex PCR; TCRdb's table is partial and in-frame only. The data show around 170,000 clones, with 65% to 85% seen just once and around 3.9% held by the top ten. The sample taken for sequencing was PBMCs. All receptors derive from a man aged 50 or older in good health and CMV-seronegative.

V is TRBV7-9 and J is TRBJ2-5, with 14 bases lining up with TRBD2. The CDR3 consists of 19 residues. Germline trimming cut 4 bases from V and 3 bases from J; bases unmatched to any gene: 13. CDR1 and CDR2 (germline): SEHNR, FQNEAQ (reference sequence). This CDR3 is CASSYRPFLTSGGEETQYF. The CDR3 coding sequence is TGTGCCAGCAGCTACCGCCCCTTTCTGACTAGCGGGGGGGAAGAGACCCAGTACTTC. Using reference TRBV7-9 and TRBJ2-5 for the parts outside the CDR3, the full variable domain is DTGVSQNPRHKITKRGQNVTFRCDPISEHNRLYWYRQTLGQGPEFLTYFQNEAQLEKSRLLSDRFSAERPKGSFSTLEIQRTEQGDSAMYLCASSYRPFLTSGGEETQYFGPGTRLLVL.

This clone was observed a few times. The chain is built from TRBV7-2 and TRBJ2-2; 14 bases are shared with TRBD2. The CDR3 extends over 19 amino acids. The V and J ends lost 5 bases and 0 bases, in that order; junction bases with no gene match: 8. Per the germline V gene, CDR1 is SGHTA and CDR2 is FQGNSA. The CDR3 DNA reads as TGTGCCAGCAGCCCAAAGACTAGCGGGGGGGTATCGAACACCGGGGAGCTGTTTTTT. Encoded protein: CASSPKTSGGVSNTGELFF.

About this clone: This is likely a read error, given that the CDR3 carries no conserved phenylalanine or tryptophan at its end. The chain uses TRBV30 and TRBJ2-7; D uncertain. The germline V and J ends were trimmed by 0 bases and 3 bases, with 3 bases remaining between them. The CDR3 totals 11 residues. CDR1 is GTSNPN, CDR2 SVGIG, per germline (reference sequence). The CDR3 loop reads CAWSVNYEQYL. The DNA for the CDR3 is TGTGCCTGGAGTGTTAACTACGAGCAGTACCTC.

V gene TRBV7-9 combines with J gene TRBJ2-1; 9 bases agree with TRBD1. The germline V gene has CDR1 SEHNR and CDR2 FQNEAQ (reference sequence). The V and J ends lost 10 bases and 9 bases, in that order; junction bases with no gene match: 16. CDR3 length: 15 residues. The CDR3 region has the DNA TGTGCCATCGCGCTCCGGGACAGGGCGGTGGGTGAGCAGTTCTTC. It specifies CAIALRDRAVGEQFF.

The CDR3 spells CAISEPNRQGGGYTF. CDR3 nucleotide sequence: TGTGCCATCAGTGAGCCAAACCGCCAGGGAGGCGGCTACACCTTC. The J gene is TRBJ1-2, the V gene TRBV10-3, with D perhaps matching TRBD1 (5 bases). Germline values: CDR1 ENHRY, CDR2 SYGVKD. The CDR3 is made up of 15 amino acids. V was clipped by 2 bases and J by 8 bases, with 18 bases between them.

This clone was picked up one time. The chain joins TRBV27 to TRBJ2-1; TRBD2 might be the D (7 bases). Germline values: CDR1 MNHEY, CDR2 SMNVEV (reference sequence). Trimming pared 3 bases from V and 7 bases from J, leaving 19 bases between. This CDR3 region has 16 residues. DNA for the CDR3: TGTGCCAGCAGTTTCGAAGGGGGGGGCATTGGTAATGAGCAGTTCTTC. Amino acid sequence: CASSFEGGGIGNEQFF.

This rearrangement joins TRBV9 to TRBJ2-7; TRBD2 matches at 16 bases. The trim removed 0 bases at V and 5 bases at J, leaving 2 bases unmatched. The CDR3 has 16 amino acids. Germline V lookup: CDR1 SGDLS, CDR2 YYNGEE. CDR3 bases: TGTGCCAGCAGCGTAGGGGGACTAGCGGGGGGGCACGAGCAGTACTTC. This translates into CASSVGGLAGGHEQYF.

This clone has only a few counts. This chain uses TRBV19 with TRBJ1-2; D may be TRBD1 (6 bases). CDR1 and CDR2 from the germline V gene are LNHDA and SQIVND (reference sequence). The CDR3 loop spans 16 amino acids. Between the trimmed V and J ends, which lost 5 bases and 3 bases, there was a span of 19 bases. CDR3 DNA: TGTGCCAGTAGTCCCTCGGGGGGGCAACTCTACTATGGCTACACCTTC. The encoded protein is CASSPSGGQLYYGYTF.